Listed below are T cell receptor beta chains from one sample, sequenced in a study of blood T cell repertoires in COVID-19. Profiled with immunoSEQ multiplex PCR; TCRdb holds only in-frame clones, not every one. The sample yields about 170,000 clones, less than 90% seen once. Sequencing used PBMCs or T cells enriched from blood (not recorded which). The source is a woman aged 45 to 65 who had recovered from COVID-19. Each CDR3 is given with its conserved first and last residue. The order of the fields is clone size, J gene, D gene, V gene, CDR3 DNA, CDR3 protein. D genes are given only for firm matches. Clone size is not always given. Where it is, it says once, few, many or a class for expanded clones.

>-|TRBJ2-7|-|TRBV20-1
TGCAGTGCCCCAAGGGGGTACGAGCAGTACTTC
CSAPRGYEQYF
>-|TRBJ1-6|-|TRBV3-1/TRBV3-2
TGTGCCAGCGGGACTCAGGTCTCACCCCTCCACTTT
CASGTQVSPLHF
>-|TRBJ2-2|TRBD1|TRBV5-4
TGTGCCAGCAGCTTGGGGGACAGGGTGGGGGAGCTGTTTTTT
CASSLGDRVGELFF
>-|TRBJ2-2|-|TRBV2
TGTGCCAGCAGCCGGGGACAGAACACCGGGGAGCTGTTTTTT
CASSRGQNTGELFF
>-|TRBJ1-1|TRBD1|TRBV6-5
TGTGCCACCTACAGGGGGAACACTGAAGCTTTCTTT
CATYRGNTEAFF
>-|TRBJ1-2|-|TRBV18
TGTGCCAGCTCACCGGAGACCGATCCCGGCTATGGCTACACCTTC
CASSPETDPGYGYTF
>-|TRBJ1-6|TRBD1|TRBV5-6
TGTGCCAGCAGCCGGGGACAGACAAATTCACCCCTCCACTTT
CASSRGQTNSPLHF
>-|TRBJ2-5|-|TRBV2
TGTGCCAGCAGGAGGTCTAACAACCAAGAGACCCAGTACTTC
CASRRSNNQETQYF
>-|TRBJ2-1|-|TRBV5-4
TGTGCCAGCAGCTCAGGGTATGGTGAGCAGTTCTTC
CASSSGYGEQFF
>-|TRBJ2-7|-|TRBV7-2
TGTGCCAGCAGCCCCGGACAAACACTCTACGAGCAGTACTTC
CASSPGQTLYEQYF
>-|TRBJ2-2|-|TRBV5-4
TGTGCCAGCAGCTCTGGCCGACAGAGAAACACCGGGGAGCTGTTTTTT
CASSSGRQRNTGELFF
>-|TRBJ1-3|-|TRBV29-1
TGCAGCGTTGCAATCCCCGGTGGAAACACCATATATTTT
CSVAIPGGNTIYF
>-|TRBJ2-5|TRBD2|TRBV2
TGTGCCAGCAGTGACCCGACTAGCCCCCCACCACAAGAGACCCAGTACTTC
CASSDPTSPPPQETQYF
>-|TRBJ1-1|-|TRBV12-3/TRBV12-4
TGTGCCAGCAGGCCACAGGTGGAAGCTTTCTTT
CASRPQVEAFF
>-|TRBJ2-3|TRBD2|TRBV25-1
TGTGCCAGCAGTTCACAATTTGACGGGAGGGCCGGAGATACGCAGTATTTT
CASSSQFDGRAGDTQYF
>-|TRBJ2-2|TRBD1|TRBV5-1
TGCGCCAGCAGCTTGCGGACAGGATACACCGGGGAGCTGTTTTTT
CASSLRTGYTGELFF
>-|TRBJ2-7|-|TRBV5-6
TGTGCCAGCACCAAACGGGGTGGCTCCTACGAGCAGTACTTC
CASTKRGGSYEQYF
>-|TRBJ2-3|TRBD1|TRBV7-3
TGTGCCAGCAGCTCCGGGACAGGGGGAATGACAGATACGCAGTATTTT
CASSSGTGGMTDTQYF
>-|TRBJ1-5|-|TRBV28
TGTGCCAGCATCCTTAGTACAGGGTACAATCAGCCCCAGCATTTT
CASILSTGYNQPQHF
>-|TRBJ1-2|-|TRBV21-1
TGTGCCAGCAGCAAAGCGCCGACCCTAGGCCCCAACTATGGCTACACCTTC
CASSKAPTLGPNYGYTF
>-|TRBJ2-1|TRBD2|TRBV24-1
TGTGCCACCAGTGATTCGCGGGAGGCCAGGTACAATGAGCAGTTCTTC
CATSDSREARYNEQFF
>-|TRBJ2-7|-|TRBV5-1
TGCGCCAGCAGCTATCAGGAGGGCTACGAGCAGTACTTC
CASSYQEGYEQYF
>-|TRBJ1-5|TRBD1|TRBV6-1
TGTGCCAGCAGTGGGCCTTGGACAGGGCGCAATCAGCCCCAGCATTTT
CASSGPWTGRNQPQHF
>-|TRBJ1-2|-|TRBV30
TGTGCCAGAGGCGATGATGGCTACACCTTC
CARGDDGYTF
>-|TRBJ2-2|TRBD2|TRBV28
TGTGCCAGCACCCGTAGCGGGATTTCCGGGGAGCTGTTTTTT
CASTRSGISGELFF
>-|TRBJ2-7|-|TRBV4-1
TGCGCCAGCAGCCAAGGGCCAGGGAATTCTCTCGAGCAGTACTTC
CASSQGPGNSLEQYF
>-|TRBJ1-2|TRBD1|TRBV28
TGTGCCAGCAAGTTCCCAGGGGGAGGCTACACCTTC
CASKFPGGGYTF
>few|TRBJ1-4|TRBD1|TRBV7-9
TGTGCCAGCAGCTCCACGGGACAGGAAAAACTGTTTTTT
CASSSTGQEKLFF
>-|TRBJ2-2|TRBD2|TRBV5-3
TGTGCCAGAAGCTTCTATGGGAAAATCGGACTAGCGGGCCCAAGGAATGCCGGGGAGCTGTTTTTT
CARSFYGKIGLAGPRNAGELFF
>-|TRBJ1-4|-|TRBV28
TGTGCCAGCAGTACAGGGACCGCAACTAATGAAAAACTGTTTTTT
CASSTGTATNEKLFF
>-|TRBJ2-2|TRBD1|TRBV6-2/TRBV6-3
TGTGCCAGCAGTTACTCCGACAGGGCCGTCGGGGAGCTGTTTTTT
CASSYSDRAVGELFF
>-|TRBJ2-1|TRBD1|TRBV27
TGTGCCAGCGGCAGGGGGCCCTACAATGAGCAGTTCTTC
CASGRGPYNEQFF
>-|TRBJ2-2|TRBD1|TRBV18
TGTGCCAGCTCACCCGGACAGGGTTACACCGGGGAGCTGTTTTTT
CASSPGQGYTGELFF
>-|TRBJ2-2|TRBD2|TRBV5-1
TGCGCCAGCAGCTTGGGGCTAGCGGCGAACACCGGGGAGCTGTTTTTT
CASSLGLAANTGELFF
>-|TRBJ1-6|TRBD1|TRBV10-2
TGCGCCAGCACGATGACAGGGGACTCACCCCTCCACTTT
CASTMTGDSPLHF
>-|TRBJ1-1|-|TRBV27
TGTGCCAGCAGTTTAAGCAGGGGACAAGCTTTCTTT
CASSLSRGQAFF
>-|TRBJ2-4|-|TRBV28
TGTGCCAGCAGTTTCCCGGAGGTAGCCAAAAACATTCAGTACTTC
CASSFPEVAKNIQYF
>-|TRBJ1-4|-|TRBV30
TGTGCCTGGAGTGTAGCCGAGAAACTGTTTTTT
CAWSVAEKLFF
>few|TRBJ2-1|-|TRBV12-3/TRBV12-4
TGTGCCAGTCTAGGCCAATCCTACAATGAGCAGTTCTTC
CASLGQSYNEQFF
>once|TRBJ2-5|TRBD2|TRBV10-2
TGCGCCAGCAGGGTAGCGGGACCGGGGGAGACCCAGTACTTC
CASRVAGPGETQYF
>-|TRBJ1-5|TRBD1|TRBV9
TGTGCCAGCAGCGGCCGGGACAGACCCAATCAGCCCCAGCATTTT
CASSGRDRPNQPQHF
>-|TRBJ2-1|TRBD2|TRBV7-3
TGTGCCAGCAGCTTACACCGGGAGGTCAATGAGCAGTTCTTC
CASSLHREVNEQFF
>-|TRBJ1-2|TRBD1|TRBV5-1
TGCGCCAGCAGCTTAACAGGGGTGGATTATGGCTACACCTTC
CASSLTGVDYGYTF
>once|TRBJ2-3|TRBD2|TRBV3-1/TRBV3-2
TGTGCCAGCAGCGGCCCACTGCAGGTAGCGGGAGGGATAGATACGCAGTATTTT
CASSGPLQVAGGIDTQYF
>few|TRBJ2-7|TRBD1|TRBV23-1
TGCGCCAGCAGTCAACGGACAGGGAGTGGCGAGCAGTACTTC
CASSQRTGSGEQYF
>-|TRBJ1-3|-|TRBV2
TGTGCCAGCAGGCAGGGTCTAGACTTCTTCAAGAGCTCTGGAAACACCATATATTTT
CASRQGLDFFKSSGNTIYF
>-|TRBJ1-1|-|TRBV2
TGTGCCAGCAGTGAAGATAAGGGGATTAACACTGAAGCTTTCTTT
CASSEDKGINTEAFF
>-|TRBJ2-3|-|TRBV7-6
TGTGCCAGCAGCTTAGCGTACACAGATACGCAGTATTTT
CASSLAYTDTQYF
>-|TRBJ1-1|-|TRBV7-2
TGTGCCAGCAGCTTGGCAGGGAACACTGAAGCTTTCTTT
CASSLAGNTEAFF